The T cell receptor beta chain under discussion was sequenced for a study of blood T cells in healthy people across ages. A J-beta primer mix and a sample-barcoded 5' primer were used in a second PCR of roughly 6 to 12 cycles. A single record per CDR3 protein comes from TCRdb applying MiXCR to the 5' RACE reads. The sample lists over 950,000 distinct CDR3 sequences; under 40% were seen once. J lost 4 bases, V lost 6 bases, and 5 bases had no gene match. CDR3 size: 13 residues. The germline V gene has CDR1 MNHEY and CDR2 SVGAGI. This clonotype was recorded a few times. The TCR sequence derives from a man aged 18 to 29 in good health. The specimen sequenced was blood. The chain carries TRBV6-5 and TRBJ1-2; TRBD1 agrees at 7 bases. Here the CDR3 DNA reads TGTGCCAGCAGGTCAAACAGGGGCTATGGCTACACCTTC. This gives the protein CASRSNRGYGYTF.